This T cell receptor (beta chain) was observed in a study of cytomegalovirus exposure and HLA in healthy donors. Study-level background: The study placed 70% to 85% of its approximately 400 genotyped donors in the Caucasian-associated ancestry cluster. Study-level points and caveats: In a later analysis, TCR beta V- and J-gene trimming showed a link to a missense DCLRE1C variant.

The PCR ran on 60 Vbeta and 13 Jbeta primers. Using immunoSEQ multiplex PCR, the repertoire was profiled, and TCRdb retains in-frame clones only, with some absent. The table shows 100,000 to 150,000 clones, with 80% to 90% occurring only once. Donors showed nominal health when sampled, although they likely had unrecorded immune exposures. The V end was cut by 7 bases, the J end by 5 bases, with 9 bases between. The CDR3 spans 12 residues. Germline loops: CDR1 MNHEY, CDR2 SVGAGI. As concerns this clone: Its target is unknown.

The sequence came from a man aged 50 to 60 in good health and CMV-seronegative. The chain links TRBV6-5 to TRBJ2-4, with D possibly TRBD1 on 6 matching bases. Sequencing was performed on PBMCs. The CDR3 nucleotides read TGTGCCAGCACAGGGGTGGAAAACATTCAGTACTTC. It specifies CASTGVENIQYF.